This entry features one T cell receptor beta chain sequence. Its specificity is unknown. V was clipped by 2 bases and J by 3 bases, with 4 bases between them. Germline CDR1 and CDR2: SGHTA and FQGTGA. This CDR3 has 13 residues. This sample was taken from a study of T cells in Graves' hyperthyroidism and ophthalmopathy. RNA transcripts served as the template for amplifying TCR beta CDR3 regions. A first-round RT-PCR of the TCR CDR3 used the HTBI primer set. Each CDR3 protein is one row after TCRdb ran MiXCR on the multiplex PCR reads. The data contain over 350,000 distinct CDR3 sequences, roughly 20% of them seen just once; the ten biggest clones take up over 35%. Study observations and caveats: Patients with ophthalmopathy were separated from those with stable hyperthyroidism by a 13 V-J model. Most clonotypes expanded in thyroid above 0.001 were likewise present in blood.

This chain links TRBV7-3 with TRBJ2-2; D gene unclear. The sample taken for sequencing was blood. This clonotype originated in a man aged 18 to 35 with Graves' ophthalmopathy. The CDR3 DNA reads TGTGCCAGCAGCTTATATGACACCGGGGAGCTGTTTTTT. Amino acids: CASSLYDTGELFF.